One and the same sample provided the 20 T cell receptor beta chains below, sequenced in a study of cytomegalovirus exposure and HLA in healthy donors. Vbeta (60) and Jbeta (13) primers were used in the PCR. Only in-frame clones appear in the TCRdb table, and some are missing; sequencing was by immunoSEQ multiplex PCR. The profile shows 100,000 or so clones, 65% to 85% of them singletons. Sequencing was carried out using PBMCs. The receptors here all came from a man aged 35 to 55 in good health and CMV-seropositive.

The V and J genes are TRBV13 and TRBJ1-5; no reliable D call. The V gene lost 2 bases and the J gene lost 6 bases, with 8 bases spanning the gap. Per germline, CDR1 PRHDT and CDR2 FYEKMQ (reference sequence). CDR3 length: 13 residues. The CDR3 sequence is CASSLSGGQPQHF. CDR3 DNA: TGTGCCAGCAGCTTATCGGGAGGTCAGCCCCAGCATTTT.

The chain joins TRBV19 to TRBJ1-2, with 10 bases lining up with TRBD1. Germline CDR1 and CDR2: LNHDA and SQIVND (reference sequence). J gave up 0 bases and V 6 bases, and 1 base lay outside the gene matches. This CDR3 has 14 amino acids. In nucleotides, the CDR3 is TGTGCCAGTAGCGGGACAGGGGCTAACTATGGCTACACCTTC. This codes for CASSGTGANYGYTF.

CDR3 amino acids: CASSHPAGGRNEQFF. The CDR3 coding sequence is TGCGCCAGCAGCCATCCGGCGGGGGGGCGGAATGAGCAGTTCTTC. V gene TRBV4-1 combines with J gene TRBJ2-1, with 9 bases identical to TRBD2. Germline V gene lookup returns CDR1 MGHRA and CDR2 YSYEKL. CDR3 length equals 15 residues. V was clipped by 3 bases and J by 7 bases; unmatched bases: 7.

V gene TRBV6-1 combines with J gene TRBJ1-1, with D hard to call. Deletions cut 6 bases from V and 5 bases from J, with 4 bases between. The CDR3 covers 10 residues. Looked up from germline, CDR1 is MNHNS and CDR2 is SASEGT. Written as DNA, the CDR3 is TGTGCCAGCAGGCAGACTGAAGCTTTCTTT. It translates to CASRQTEAFF.

The genes are TRBV28 and TRBJ2-1; D possibly corresponds to TRBD1 (5 bases). The CDR3 is 15 residues long. Trimming pared 6 bases from V and 4 bases from J, leaving 16 bases between. Germline V gene data show CDR1 as MDHEN and CDR2 as SYDVKM. CDR3 nucleotides: TGTGCCAGCAGCGATACCAGGGTAGTATACAATGAGCAGTTCTTC. It codes for CASSDTRVVYNEQFF.

This clone appeared a single time. V is TRBV19 and J is TRBJ1-2, with D maybe TRBD1 (5 bases). With 9 bases removed from V and 4 bases from J, the gap between germline ends came to 21 bases. The germline gives CDR1 LNHDA, CDR2 SQIVND (reference sequence). The CDR3 is 15 residues long. CDR3 coding DNA: TGTGCCAGCACCTACCGGGACTCCTACTCCTATGGCTACACCTTC. Protein sequence: CASTYRDSYSYGYTF.

The chain is built from TRBV5-5 and TRBJ1-2; 8 positions agree with TRBD1. Germline lookup yields CDR1 SGHKS and CDR2 YYEKEE (reference sequence). The trim removed 4 bases at V and 6 bases at J, leaving 8 bases unmatched. This CDR3 has 14 amino acids. The CDR3 sequence: CASSHRQGLDGYTF. The CDR3 bases are TGTGCCAGCAGCCATAGACAGGGGTTAGATGGCTACACCTTC.

The chain couples TRBV28 to TRBJ2-1; D may be TRBD2 (5 bases). V dropped 6 bases and J dropped 5 bases, with 14 bases sitting between them. The germline V gene has CDR1 MDHEN and CDR2 SYDVKM. The CDR3 consists of 14 residues. The CDR3 sequence: CASSSFGVDNEQFF. The CDR3 coding sequence is TGTGCCAGCAGCTCTTTCGGGGTCGACAATGAGCAGTTCTTC. The complete variable domain, with remaining parts taken from reference TRBV28 and TRBJ2-1, reads DVKVTQSSRYLVKRTGEKVFLECVQDMDHENMFWYRQDPGLGLRLIYFSYDVKMKEKGDIPEGYSVSREKKERFSLILESASTNQTSMYLCASSSFGVDNEQFFGPGTRLTVL.

This clone came up once. The chain couples TRBV6-5 to TRBJ2-3; unclear D gene. This CDR3 has 13 residues. Germline V gives CDR1 MNHEY, CDR2 SVGAGI. V lost 4 bases and J lost 2, with 7 bases in between. CDR3 in amino acids: CASSSTFTDTQYF. CDR3 sequence (DNA): TGTGCCAGCAGTTCGACTTTCACAGATACGCAGTATTTT.

J is TRBJ1-2 and V is TRBV6-5; TRBD1 agrees at 8 bases. Trimming at V came to 6 bases and at J to 6 bases, leaving 9 bases not matched to a gene. Germline V gives CDR1 MNHEY, CDR2 SVGAGI. This CDR3 contains 14 residues. The CDR3 DNA reads as TGTGCCAGCAGCCCACAGGGGGATAATAATGGCTACACCTTC. This translates into CASSPQGDNNGYTF.

V is TRBV4-2 and J is TRBJ2-7; D possibly corresponds to TRBD2 (5 bases). Germline lookup yields CDR1 LGHNA and CDR2 YNFKEQ. The CDR3 is 16 residues long. Trimming removed 1 base at V and 0 bases at J, with 13 bases between. The CDR3 bases are TGTGCCAGCAGCCAAGGAGGACTCCCGAGCTCCTACGAGCAGTACTTC. It yields the protein CASSQGGLPSSYEQYF.

CDR3 loop: CATSRTGTSGNFEQFF. The DNA for the CDR3 is TGTGCCACCAGCAGAACCGGGACTAGCGGAAATTTTGAGCAGTTCTTC. The genes are TRBV15 and TRBJ2-1; 11 positions agree with TRBD2. CDR1 and CDR2 (germline): LNHNV, YYDKDF (reference sequence). This CDR3 comprises 16 residues. The J segment lost 9 bases and the V segment lost 2 bases, leaving 9 bases of the junction unmatched.

The rearrangement links TRBV7-3 to TRBJ1-6, with no clear D. Trimming removed 5 bases from V and 8 bases from J, with 13 bases in between. The germline CDR1 and CDR2 sequences are SGHTA and FQGTGA. The CDR3 has 14 residues. CDR3 loop: CASSHTGRDSPLHF. For the CDR3, the DNA is TGTGCCAGCAGCCACACCGGGAGGGATTCACCCCTCCACTTT.

The V and J genes are TRBV27 and TRBJ2-6; TRBD1 matches 10 bases. The CDR3 spans 21 residues. Germline V gene data show CDR1 as MNHEY and CDR2 as SMNVEV (reference sequence). V trimming: 7 bases; J trimming: 0 bases; junction bases outside the gene matches: 18. The CDR3, as DNA: TGTGCCAGCACCTTGACTTCGCCGGGACAGGGGTCCCCCTCTGGGGCCAACGTCCTGACTTTC. Protein: CASTLTSPGQGSPSGANVLTF.

CDR3 protein: CASSRGQGTSYEQYF. Here the CDR3 DNA reads TGTGCCAGCAGCCGTGGACAGGGGACTTCCTACGAGCAGTACTTC. The gene calls are TRBV4-2 and TRBJ2-7; 9 nucleotides agree with TRBD1. CDR3 length: 15 amino acids. The germline gives CDR1 LGHNA, CDR2 YNFKEQ. J lost 1 base, V lost 4 bases, and 5 bases had no gene match.

V and J are TRBV5-6 and TRBJ2-3; no clear D gene. Germline V lookup: CDR1 SGHDT, CDR2 YYEEEE. Trimming took 4 bases from V and 6 from J, leaving 6 bases between them. This CDR3 is 11 amino acids long. DNA of the CDR3: TGTGCCAGCAGCCTCGGGGATACGCAGTATTTT. Translating gives CASSLGDTQYF.

The rearrangement links TRBV6-1 to TRBJ1-4, with TRBD1 identical over 7 bases. The V segment lost 6 bases and the J segment 4 bases; nucleotides outside the gene matches: 8. The CDR3 runs 15 residues. Germline CDR1 reads MNHNS; CDR2 reads SASEGT. The chain's CDR3 is CASRSDRSINEKLFF. For the CDR3, the DNA is TGTGCCAGCAGATCGGACAGGAGCATTAATGAAAAACTGTTTTTT.

The V and J genes are TRBV5-1 and TRBJ1-4; no firm D call. Germline V CDR1 and CDR2: SGHRS, YFSETQ. The CDR3 is made up of 14 amino acids. V lost 0 bases and J lost 0, with 3 bases in between. This chain's CDR3 is CASSLGPTNEKLFF. Written as DNA, the CDR3 is TGCGCCAGCAGCTTGGGGCCAACTAATGAAAAACTGTTTTTT. Together with reference TRBV5-1 and TRBJ1-4, the CDR3 gives the full variable domain: KAGVTQTPRYLIKTRGQQVTLSCSPISGHRSVSWYQQTPGQGLQFLFEYFSETQRNKGNFPGRFSGRQFSNSRSEMNVSTLELGDSALYLCASSLGPTNEKLFFGSGTQLSVL.

The sample holds one count of this clone. This rearrangement joins TRBV2 to TRBJ1-3; D is unclear. The V end was cut by 2 bases, the J end by 4 bases, with 12 bases between. Germline V gene lookup returns CDR1 SNHLY and CDR2 FYNNEI. The CDR3 has 15 residues. As DNA, the CDR3 is TGTGCCAGCAGTGAAATGCCGGGTACGGGAAACACCATATATTTT. Translating gives CASSEMPGTGNTIYF.

The chain is built from TRBV19 and TRBJ1-5; the D gene is possibly TRBD1 (5 bases). CDR3 size: 15 residues. Germline lookup yields CDR1 LNHDA and CDR2 SQIVND (reference sequence). V lost 3 bases and J lost 3, with 12 bases in between. The CDR3 nucleotides are TGTGCCAGTAGTATGGGCAGGGCTAACAATCAGCCCCAGCATTTT. As protein: CASSMGRANNQPQHF.